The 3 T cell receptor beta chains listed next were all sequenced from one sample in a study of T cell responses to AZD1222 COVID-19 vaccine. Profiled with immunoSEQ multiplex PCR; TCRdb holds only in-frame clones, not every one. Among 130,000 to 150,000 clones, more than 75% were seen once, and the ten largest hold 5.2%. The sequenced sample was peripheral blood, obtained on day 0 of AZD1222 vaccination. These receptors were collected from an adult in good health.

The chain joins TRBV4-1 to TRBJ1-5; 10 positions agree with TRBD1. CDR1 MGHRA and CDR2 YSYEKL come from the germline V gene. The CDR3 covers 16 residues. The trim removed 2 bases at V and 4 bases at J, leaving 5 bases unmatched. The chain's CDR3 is CASSQLSDRGNQPQHF. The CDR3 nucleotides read TGCGCCAGCAGCCAACTTTCGGACAGGGGGAATCAGCCCCAGCATTTT.

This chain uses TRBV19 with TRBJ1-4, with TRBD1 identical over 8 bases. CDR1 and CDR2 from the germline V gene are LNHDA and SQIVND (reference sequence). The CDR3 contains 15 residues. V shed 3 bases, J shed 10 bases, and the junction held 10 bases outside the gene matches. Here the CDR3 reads CASSISPGQEGKLFF. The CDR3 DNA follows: TGTGCCAGTAGTATCAGCCCGGGACAGGAGGGAAAACTGTTTTTT.

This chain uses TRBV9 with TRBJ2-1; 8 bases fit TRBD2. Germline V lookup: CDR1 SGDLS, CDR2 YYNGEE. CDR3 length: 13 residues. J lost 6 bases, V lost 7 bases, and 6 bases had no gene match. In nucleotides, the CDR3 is TGTGCCAGCGAGGGTAGCGGGGTCAATGAGCAGTTCTTC. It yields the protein CASEGSGVNEQFF.